A single sample gave rise to the 3 T cell receptor beta chains below, sequenced in a study of neurological immune-mediated disorders. Via MiXCR, TCRdb re-called the 5' RACE reads, giving one row per CDR3 protein. The table lists approximately 74,000 distinct CDR3 sequences, 4% to 6% of them singletons. Sequences were obtained from PBMCs. These receptors all stem from a man aged 18 to 35 with multiple sclerosis.

A remark on this clonotype: One junction end disagrees with the germline gene, perhaps due to a read error. The chain has TRBV20-1 and TRBJ1-5; tentatively, D is TRBD1 (6 bases). This CDR3 spans 14 amino acids. Looked up from germline, CDR1 is DFQATT and CDR2 is SNEGSKA (reference sequence). The CDR3 protein is CSARELTGNQPQNF. CDR3 DNA sequence: TGCAGTGCTAGGGAGCTTACAGGGAATCAGCCCCAGAATTTT.

This clonotype was detected ten times or more. The chain's CDR3 is CASSQEGQSSYEQYF. CDR3 in DNA: TGTGCCAGCAGCCAAGAGGGACAAAGCTCCTACGAGCAGTACTTC. V gene TRBV4-2 combines with J gene TRBJ2-7; a possible D gene is TRBD1 (6 bases). Germline V gene lookup returns CDR1 LGHNA and CDR2 YNFKEQ. The germline V and J ends were trimmed by 0 bases and 0 bases, with 9 bases remaining between them. This CDR3 is built from 15 residues.

This clonotype was counted ten times or more. This chain connects TRBV20-1 to TRBJ2-1, with 9 bases lining up with TRBD1. Germline loops: CDR1 DFQATT, CDR2 SNEGSKA (reference sequence). The CDR3 is 13 amino acids. In DNA, the CDR3 is TGCAGCACTACAGGGGGCCAGTATAATGAGCAGTTCTTC. It codes for CSTTGGQYNEQFF.